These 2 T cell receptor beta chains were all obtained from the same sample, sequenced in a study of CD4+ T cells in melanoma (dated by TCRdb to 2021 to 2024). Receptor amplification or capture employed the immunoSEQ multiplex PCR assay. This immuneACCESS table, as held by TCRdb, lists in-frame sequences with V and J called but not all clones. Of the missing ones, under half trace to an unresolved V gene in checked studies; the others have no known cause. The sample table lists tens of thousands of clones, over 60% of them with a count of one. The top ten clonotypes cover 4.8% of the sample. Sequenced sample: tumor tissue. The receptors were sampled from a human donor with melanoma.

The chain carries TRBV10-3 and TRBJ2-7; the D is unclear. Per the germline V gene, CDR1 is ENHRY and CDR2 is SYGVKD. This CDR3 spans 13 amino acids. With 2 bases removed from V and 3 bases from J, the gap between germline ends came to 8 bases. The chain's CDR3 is CAISENSYYEQYF. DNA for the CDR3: TGTGCCATCAGTGAGAACAGTTACTACGAGCAGTACTTC.

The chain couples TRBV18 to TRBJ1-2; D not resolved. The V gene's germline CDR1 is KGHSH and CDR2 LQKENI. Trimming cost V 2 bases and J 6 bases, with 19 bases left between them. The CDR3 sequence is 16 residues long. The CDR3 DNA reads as TGTGCCAGCTCACCAGAAGGGCAGCCCGGATGGGATGGCTACACCTTC. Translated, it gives CASSPEGQPGWDGYTF. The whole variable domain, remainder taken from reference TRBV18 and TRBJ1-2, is NAGVMQNPRHLVRRRGQEARLRCSPMKGHSHVYWYRQLPEEGLKFMVYLQKENIIDESGMPKERFSAEFPKEGPSILRIQQVVRGDSAAYFCASSPEGQPGWDGYTFGSGTRLTVV.